The present T cell receptor beta chain was sequenced within a study of neurological immune-mediated disorders. This clonotype has at least ten counts. Its antigen is not identified. Via MiXCR, TCRdb re-called the 5' RACE reads, giving one row per CDR3 protein. The sample holds 65,000 to 80,000 distinct CDR3 sequences; around 5% are singletons and the top ten take about 2.2%. Points from the study as a whole: Among expanded clones, no CDR3 amino acid sequences were shared across subjects, a pattern suggesting private repertoires in all groups. The study phylogenetically grouped the repertoires of 18 of 34 multiple sclerosis patients into one related-CDR3 cluster, a possible signature.

The CDR3 length is 13 residues. Trimming at V came to 6 bases and at J to 8 bases, leaving 8 bases not matched to a gene. Germline V gene data show CDR1 as MNHEY and CDR2 as SVGAGI. This sequence was found in a woman in her 70s with multiple sclerosis. The sample comprised PBMCs. The rearrangement links TRBV6-5 to TRBJ1-2; 8 bases align to TRBD1. Here the CDR3 DNA reads TGTGCCAGCAGGGACAGGGACATGGGGGGCTACACCTTC. This codes for CASRDRDMGGYTF.